This T cell receptor beta chain was identified during a study of blood T cells in healthy people across ages. Notes on this clonotype: The germline gene is not matched at one end of the junction; a read error may be the cause.

Then a second PCR, running about 7 to 11 cycles, was carried out with a sample-barcoded 5' primer and a J-beta primer mix. Sequencing of every sample gave 2.5 million or more CDR3-containing paired-end reads. TCRdb analysed the 5' RACE reads with MiXCR anew, one entry per CDR3 protein. Of more than 800,000 distinct CDR3 sequences listed, 25% to 35% are singletons. The CDR3 length is 17 residues. This clonotype was sampled from a woman aged 80 or over in good health. This chain connects TRBV12-3 or TRBV12-4 to TRBJ2-3; the match to TRBD1 covers 10 bases. Sequences were obtained from blood. Written as DNA, the CDR3 is TGTGCCAGCAGTTTACGAGCGTGGGACAGGGGCGCAGATACGGAGTATTTT. It encodes CASSLRAWDRGADTEYF.